This T cell receptor beta chain was recorded in a study of blood T cell repertoires in COVID-19. Looking at the study overall: COVID-19 samples collected from the United States, Italy and Spain covered acute and convalescent phases. PBMCs, B-cell-depleted T cells, or T cells provided the cDNA or gDNA that made up the material.

Data came from immunoSEQ multiplex PCR; TCRdb stores just in-frame clones and leaves some out. The table includes 100,000 to 150,000 clones, approximately 90% detected once. This CDR3 comprises 13 residues. The germline V and J ends were trimmed by 2 bases and 1 base, with 8 bases remaining between them. Germline-derived CDR1 and CDR2 are SQVTM and ANQGSEA. This clone was recorded once. The V gene is TRBV29-1, the J gene TRBJ1-1, with D unresolved. The clonotype originates from a man aged 45-60 years with active or convalescent COVID-19. The specimen sequenced was peripheral blood. CDR3 in amino acids: CSVELAGNTEAFF. As DNA, the CDR3 is TGCAGCGTTGAACTTGCGGGGAACACTGAAGCTTTCTTT.